This T cell receptor (beta chain) was documented in a study of yellow fever vaccine responses in identical twins. TCRdb redid the calling of the RT-PCR reads with MiXCR, one entry per CDR3 protein. This sample yields tens of thousands of distinct CDR3 sequences, of which about three fifths are seen a single time; 4.5% belongs to the top ten. The J segment lost 7 bases and the V segment lost 2 bases, leaving 6 bases of the junction unmatched. Germline V CDR1 and CDR2: SGHNT, YYREEE (reference sequence). The CDR3 consists of 14 residues. The sequencing here drew on T cells from blood (PBMCs), unsorted or a sorted subset (not recorded which), taken before or after yellow fever vaccination (not recorded which). This chain connects TRBV5-4 to TRBJ2-5; 9 bases line up with TRBD2. This TCR came from a woman aged 18-29 years who received the yellow fever vaccine. CDR3 nucleotides: TGTGCCAGCAGCTTTAGCGGGAGCGACGGGACCCAGTACTTC. Its translation: CASSFSGSDGTQYF.